These 30 T cell receptor beta chains were all obtained from the same sample, sequenced in a study of control samples from healthy donors and cancer patients. The assay was immunoSEQ multiplex PCR, and TCRdb's table has in-frame clones only and misses some. The sample lists approximately 150,000 clones, 88% occurring once. Sequencing was done on a sample of blood. Receptors originate from a man aged 18 to 29 in good health.

The V and J genes are TRBV9 and TRBJ2-3; 8 bases align to TRBD2. Germline V CDR1 and CDR2: SGDLS, YYNGEE. Germline trimming cut 9 bases from V and 1 base from J; bases unmatched to any gene: 10. There are 15 residues in the CDR3. The CDR3 DNA sequence: TGTGCCACCTCGGTCGGCGGGGGGCGCACAGATACGCAGTATTTT. Translation: CATSVGGGRTDTQYF.

In its sample, this clone was seen once. The chain joins TRBV5-1 to TRBJ1-2; D is possibly TRBD1 (5 bases). Germline V gives CDR1 SGHRS, CDR2 YFSETQ. Trimming stripped 4 bases from V and 4 bases from J, with 17 bases between. This CDR3 contains 15 residues. The CDR3 is CASSVDGAGGYGYTF. CDR3 nucleotides: TGCGCCAGCAGCGTGGATGGGGCTGGCGGCTATGGCTACACCTTC.

V is TRBV2 and J is TRBJ1-1; tentative D call: TRBD1 (5 bases). CDR1 is SNHLY and CDR2 is FYNNEI in the germline V gene. The CDR3 loop spans 14 amino acids. V was clipped by 11 bases and J by 4 bases, with 20 bases between them. The CDR3 loop reads CAAGGSRKGTEAFF. CDR3 coding DNA: TGTGCCGCTGGGGGGAGTCGGAAAGGCACTGAAGCTTTCTTT.

The rearrangement joins TRBV10-3 to TRBJ2-3, with 12 bases aligning to TRBD1. The germline V gene has CDR1 ENHRY and CDR2 SYGVKD. Germline trimming cut 0 bases from V and 5 bases from J; bases unmatched to any gene: 3. This CDR3 contains 16 residues. This chain's CDR3 is CAISESGQGAIDTQYF. In DNA form, the CDR3 reads TGTGCCATCAGTGAGTCGGGACAGGGGGCCATAGATACGCAGTATTTT.

The chain is built from TRBV27 and TRBJ2-7; 9 nucleotides match TRBD1. After removal of 6 bases from V and 4 bases from J, the junction contained 1 base not matched to a gene. The CDR3 loop spans 12 amino acids. Germline V gene sequence: CDR1 MNHEY, CDR2 SMNVEV (reference sequence). The CDR3 coding sequence is TGTGCCAGCAGGGGACAGGGATACGAGCAGTACTTC. Amino acid sequence: CASRGQGYEQYF.

The rearrangement uses TRBV6-2 or TRBV6-3 and TRBJ1-3; D is undetermined. V gave up 4 bases and J gave up 0 bases, with 7 bases separating them. Per the germline V gene, CDR1 is MNHEY and CDR2 is SVGEGT. The CDR3 covers 14 residues. DNA for the CDR3: TGTGCCAGCAGTTTCGGAGTCTCTGGAAACACCATATATTTT. It is translated as CASSFGVSGNTIYF.

J is TRBJ1-1 and V is TRBV19; 9 bases are shared with TRBD1. This CDR3 comprises 14 residues. Germline values: CDR1 LNHDA, CDR2 SQIVND (reference sequence). After removal of 7 bases from V and 3 bases from J, the junction contained 6 bases not matched to a gene. CDR3 coding DNA: TGTGCCAGTAACCCCCGGGACAGGGACACTGAAGCTTTCTTT. Protein: CASNPRDRDTEAFF. The entire variable domain, with the rest obtained from reference TRBV19 and TRBJ1-1, is as follows: DGGITQSPKYLFRKEGQNVTLSCEQNLNHDAMYWYRQDPGQGLRLIYYSQIVNDFQKGDIAEGYSVSREKKESFPLTVTSAQKNPTAFYLCASNPRDRDTEAFFGQGTRLTVV.

CDR3 in amino acids: CASSDGLDRLKPSSNLSYEQYF. The CDR3 region has the DNA TGCGCCAGCAGTGACGGACTGGACAGGCTAAAACCGTCCTCGAACCTGTCCTACGAGCAGTACTTC. The rearrangement links TRBV10-1 to TRBJ2-7, with 7 nucleotides matching TRBD1. In germline, CDR1 is WNHNN, CDR2 SYGVQD (reference sequence). The junction had 27 bases not matched to a gene; V was cut back by 3 bases and J by 1 base. The CDR3 contains 22 residues.

The rearrangement uses TRBV5-8 and TRBJ2-7; a possible D gene is TRBD2 (5 bases). CDR3 length: 14 residues. V was pared by 4 bases and J by 6 bases, with 17 bases between. The germline gives CDR1 SGHTS, CDR2 YDEGEE. CDR3 sequence reads: CASSQAAGWFEQYF. The CDR3 DNA follows: TGTGCCAGCAGCCAAGCGGCCGGGTGGTTCGAGCAGTACTTC.

The rearrangement joins TRBV11-2 to TRBJ1-1; D is perhaps TRBD1 (6 bases). This CDR3 comprises 13 residues. The germline CDR1 and CDR2 sequences are SGHAT and FQNNGV. Between the trimmed V and J ends, which lost 1 base and 10 bases, there was a span of 13 bases. CDR3 region: CASSLGDTPGAFF. CDR3 DNA: TGTGCCAGCAGCTTAGGGGACACTCCGGGAGCTTTCTTT.

The V call is TRBV4-3, the J call TRBJ1-5, with D possibly being TRBD1 (5 bases). This CDR3 region has 13 residues. The germline gives CDR1 LGHNA, CDR2 YSLEER. Trimming left V 3 bases short and J 9 bases short, with 12 bases between. CDR3 sequence reads: CASSQGPQGPQHF. Here the CDR3 DNA reads TGCGCCAGCAGCCAGGGGCCCCAAGGGCCCCAGCATTTT.

The CDR3, as DNA: TGTGCCAGCCGAAAGGACAGGGGGGAATCACCCCTCCACTTT. This sequence encodes CASRKDRGESPLHF. The chain carries TRBV19 and TRBJ1-6, with 10 bases lining up with TRBD1. V lost 9 bases to trimming and J lost 10 bases; unmatched junction nucleotides: 9. Germline lookup yields CDR1 LNHDA and CDR2 SQIVND (reference sequence). This CDR3 region has 14 residues.

CDR3 coding DNA: TGTGCCTGGAGTCCGAACCTACAGGGGGCGAACACTGAAGCTTTCTTT. Amino acids: CAWSPNLQGANTEAFF. V and J are TRBV30 and TRBJ1-1; 9 bases fit TRBD1. The CDR3 covers 16 residues. Unmatched junction bases numbered 8, after V lost 2 bases and J lost 1 base. In germline, CDR1 is GTSNPN, CDR2 SVGIG (reference sequence).

This clone has just one count. The chain uses TRBV29-1 and TRBJ2-5, with TRBD1 as a possible D gene (6 bases). Germline CDR1 reads SQVTM; CDR2 reads ANQGSEA. Trimming took 3 bases from V and 1 from J, leaving 12 bases between them. CDR3 size: 14 residues. The CDR3, as DNA: TGCAGCGTTGATAGGACAGAGAGCCAAGAGACCCAGTACTTC. Translated, it gives CSVDRTESQETQYF.

V is TRBV28 and J is TRBJ1-6, with D unclear. The CDR3 consists of 15 residues. The V end lost 6 bases, the J end lost 3 bases, and 12 bases lay between the germline ends. The V gene's germline CDR1 is MDHEN and CDR2 SYDVKM. The CDR3 here is CASSRPDVYNSPLHF. CDR3 nucleotides: TGTGCCAGCAGCCGCCCCGACGTCTATAATTCACCCCTCCACTTT.

This chain uses TRBV2 with TRBJ1-5; D gene uncertain. Trimming left V 1 base short and J 5 bases short, with 6 bases between. This CDR3 contains 13 residues. Germline values: CDR1 SNHLY, CDR2 FYNNEI. CDR3 in DNA: TGTGCCAGCAGTGAAGTCAGCCATCAGCCCCAGCATTTT. Protein: CASSEVSHQPQHF.

The rearrangement uses TRBV7-2 and TRBJ1-4, with D maybe TRBD1 (5 bases). The CDR3 sequence is 14 residues long. Trimming took 3 bases from V and 5 from J, leaving 10 bases between them. Germline V CDR1 and CDR2: SGHTA, FQGNSA. The CDR3: CASSLDTTNEKLFF. For the CDR3, the DNA is TGTGCCAGCAGCTTGGACACCACAAATGAAAAACTGTTTTTT.

This rearrangement joins TRBV28 to TRBJ1-4, with a tentative D call TRBD1 (6 bases). V was shortened by 5 bases and J by 2 bases, with 15 bases between the two germline ends. This CDR3 has 16 amino acids. CDR1 MDHEN and CDR2 SYDVKM come from the germline V gene. The CDR3 region is CASSPLGATTNEKLFF. CDR3 nucleotide sequence: TGTGCCAGCAGTCCCTTGGGGGCCACGACTAATGAAAAACTGTTTTTT.

This clone was counted a single time. The J gene is TRBJ2-7, the V gene TRBV29-1; 7 nucleotides match TRBD2. This CDR3 comprises 13 residues. Trimming removed 3 bases from V and 6 bases from J; junction bases left unmatched: 8. The V gene's germline CDR1 is SQVTM and CDR2 ANQGSEA. CDR3 in amino acids: CSVDGGDLGEQYF. The CDR3 bases are TGCAGCGTTGATGGGGGGGATCTCGGCGAGCAGTACTTC.

The chain joins TRBV5-1 to TRBJ2-3; no firm D call. The V and J ends lost 2 bases and 2 bases respectively, with 3 bases between them. Germline CDR1 SGHRS, CDR2 YFSETQ. The length of the CDR3 is 12 residues. CDR3 loop: CASSFFTDTQYF. CDR3 nucleotide sequence: TGCGCCAGCAGCTTCTTCACAGATACGCAGTATTTT.

The chain has TRBV19 and TRBJ2-5, with a possible D match to TRBD1 (5 bases). Per germline, CDR1 LNHDA and CDR2 SQIVND (reference sequence). The CDR3 sequence is 16 residues long. Trimming took off 1 base at V and 1 base at J, with 13 bases between the two ends. The CDR3: CASSIVGVGVQETQYF. The DNA of the CDR3 is TGTGCCAGTAGTATAGTAGGGGTAGGGGTCCAAGAGACCCAGTACTTC.

The chain combines TRBV11-2 with TRBJ1-1; perhaps TRBD1 as D (5 bases). The CDR3 has 14 amino acids. CDR1 is SGHAT, CDR2 FQNNGV, per germline. Trimming cost V 1 base and J 7 bases, with 13 bases left between them. The CDR3: CASSLAPRGVEAFF. CDR3 nucleotides: TGTGCCAGCAGCTTAGCCCCCCGAGGGGTTGAAGCTTTCTTT.

CDR3 residues: CASSLRGLAASTDTQYF. The CDR3 DNA follows: TGCGCCAGCAGCTTGCGGGGACTAGCGGCTAGCACAGATACGCAGTATTTT. The J gene is TRBJ2-3, the V gene TRBV5-1; 11 nucleotides align to TRBD2. This CDR3 spans 17 amino acids. Germline values: CDR1 SGHRS, CDR2 YFSETQ. V shed 1 base and J 0 bases; nucleotides not matched to a gene: 4.

The J gene is TRBJ1-1, the V gene TRBV18; D is undetermined. CDR3 length: 13 residues. Germline CDR1 and CDR2: KGHSH and LQKENI. The V gene lost 2 bases and the J gene lost 5 bases, with 9 bases spanning the gap. This CDR3 is CASSPVPETEAFF. The CDR3 DNA reads TGTGCCAGCTCACCAGTGCCAGAGACTGAAGCTTTCTTT.

The chain has TRBV20-1 and TRBJ2-6; D remains ambiguous. The CDR3 runs to 10 residues. Trimming pared 6 bases from V and 10 bases from J, leaving 7 bases between. The germline V gene encodes CDR1 DFQATT and CDR2 SNEGSKA (reference sequence). The chain's CDR3 is CSAPGNVLTF. CDR3 DNA: TGCAGTGCCCCCGGTAACGTCCTGACTTTC.

The chain uses TRBV11-2 and TRBJ2-2, with TRBD2 matching over 7 bases. The CDR3 runs to 15 residues. Germline CDR1 and CDR2: SGHAT and FQNNGV. The junction had 10 bases not matched to a gene; V was cut back by 5 bases and J by 7 bases. The CDR3 DNA reads as TGTGCCAGCAGCGCCGAAAGACTAGCCGGCGGGGAGCTGTTTTTT. Amino acid sequence: CASSAERLAGGELFF.

CDR3 loop: CASSYPTGEPYNEQFF. CDR3 in DNA: TGTGCCAGCAGTTACCCGACAGGGGAACCCTACAATGAGCAGTTCTTC. This sequence joins TRBV6-6 and TRBJ2-1; 8 positions agree with TRBD1. In germline, CDR1 is MNHNY, CDR2 SVGAGI (reference sequence). The CDR3 covers 16 residues. Trimming took 2 bases from V and 2 from J; bases not matched to a gene: 5.

The chain carries TRBV3-1 (or the pseudogene TRBV3-2) and TRBJ1-2; a weak D match, TRBD1 (5 bases). The CDR3 sequence is 12 residues long. Germline CDR1 reads LGHDT; CDR2 reads YNNKEL (reference sequence). V lost 4 bases to trimming and J lost 8 bases, with 11 bases between them. The CDR3 sequence is CASSPGGTGYTF. CDR3 DNA sequence: TGTGCCAGCAGCCCGGGGGGGACCGGCTACACCTTC.

The chain uses TRBV19 and TRBJ2-4; D is unclear. Germline CDR1 and CDR2: LNHDA and SQIVND (reference sequence). V was cut by 0 bases and J by 0 bases, with 6 bases left in between. The CDR3 runs 15 residues. CDR3 bases: TGTGCCAGTAGTATAGATTGGACAGCCAAAAACATTCAGTACTTC. Protein sequence: CASSIDWTAKNIQYF. The full variable domain, completed using reference TRBV19 and TRBJ2-4, is DGGITQSPKYLFRKEGQNVTLSCEQNLNHDAMYWYRQDPGQGLRLIYYSQIVNDFQKGDIAEGYSVSREKKESFPLTVTSAQKNPTAFYLCASSIDWTAKNIQYFGAGTRLSVL.

V gene TRBV13 combines with J gene TRBJ1-1; TRBD1 agrees at 8 bases. V gave up 5 bases and J gave up 4 bases; unmatched junction bases: 3. Germline-derived CDR1 and CDR2 are PRHDT and FYEKMQ (reference sequence). CDR3 length: 13 residues. The CDR3 reads CASSSRGPTEAFF. The CDR3 nucleotides read TGTGCCAGCAGCAGCAGGGGGCCCACTGAAGCTTTCTTT.